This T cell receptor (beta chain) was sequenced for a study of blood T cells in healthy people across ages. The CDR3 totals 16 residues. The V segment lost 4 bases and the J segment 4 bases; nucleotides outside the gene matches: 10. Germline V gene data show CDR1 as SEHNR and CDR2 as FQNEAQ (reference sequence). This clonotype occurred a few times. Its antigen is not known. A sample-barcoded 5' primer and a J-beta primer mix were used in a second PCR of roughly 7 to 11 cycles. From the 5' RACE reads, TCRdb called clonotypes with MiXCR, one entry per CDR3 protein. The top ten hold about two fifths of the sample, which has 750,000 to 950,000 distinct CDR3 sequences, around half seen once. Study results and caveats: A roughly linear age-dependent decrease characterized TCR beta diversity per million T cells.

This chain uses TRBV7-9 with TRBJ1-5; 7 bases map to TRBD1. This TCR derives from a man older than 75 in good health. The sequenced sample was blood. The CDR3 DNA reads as TGTGCCAGCAGCTCAAAAGGGGGCTTGGGGAATCAGCCCCAGCATTTT. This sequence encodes CASSSKGGLGNQPQHF.